This is a list of T cell receptor beta chains from one sample in a study of cytomegalovirus exposure and HLA in healthy donors. Repertoires were generated with immunoSEQ multiplex PCR, while TCRdb's copy carries only in-frame clones and drops some. This sample yields tens of thousands of clones, of which 75% to 80% are seen a single time; about 4% belongs to the top ten. The material sequenced was PBMCs. The receptors derive from a man aged 25-45 years in good health and CMV-seronegative. Each CDR3 is given with its conserved first and last residue. D genes are given only for firm matches. The size of a clone is reported for some rows only, either as once, few or many, or as a class for expanded clones.

-	-	TRBV2	TRBJ2-2	TGTGCCAGCAGGTTGACAGACGCGAACACCGGGGAGCTGTTTTTT	CASRLTDANTGELFF
-	-	TRBV18	TRBJ1-1	TGTGCCAGCTCCCAAGGTACAGGCCAGGGTGAAGCTTTCTTT	CASSQGTGQGEAFF
-	-	TRBV27	TRBJ2-2	TGTGCCAGCAGTTTATTACGGGACACCGGGGAGCTGTTTTTT	CASSLLRDTGELFF
-	-	TRBV5-5	TRBJ1-3	TGTGCCAGCAGCTTGTGGGCCGACTCTGGAAACACCATATATTTT	CASSLWADSGNTIYF
-	-	TRBV6-5	TRBJ2-7	TGTGCCAGCAGTCAAAGCCCCCTCCACGAGCAGTACTTC	CASSQSPLHEQYF
-	-	TRBV6-1	TRBJ1-4	TGTGCCAGCAGCGGGGAGTCCGATAATGAAAAACTGTTTTTT	CASSGESDNEKLFF
-	-	TRBV4-2	TRBJ2-1	TGTGCCAGCAGCCAAAGCTTAGCGGCGAGCTCCTACAATGAGCAGTTCTTC	CASSQSLAASSYNEQFF
-	-	TRBV13	TRBJ2-5	TGTGCCAGCAGCTCGGATGGGGCAAAGACCCAGTACTTC	CASSSDGAKTQYF
-	TRBD1	TRBV2	TRBJ1-5	TGTGCCAGCACTCCAGGGGCAGGGGGTGGTTATCAGCCCCAGCATTTT	CASTPGAGGGYQPQHF
-	-	TRBV7-2	TRBJ1-5	TGTGCCAGCAGCCACGGACAGAACAATCAGCCCCAGCATTTT	CASSHGQNNQPQHF
-	TRBD1	TRBV4-1	TRBJ1-2	TGCGCCAGCAGCCAATCCAATACGAGAGGGACAGGGGTCTATGGCTACACCTTC	CASSQSNTRGTGVYGYTF
-	TRBD1	TRBV2	TRBJ1-1	TGTGCCAGCAGTGAAGGGACAGGGGAAGCTTTCTTT	CASSEGTGEAFF
-	-	TRBV7-2	TRBJ2-3	TGTGCCAGCAGCTTCCACACAGATACGCAGTATTTT	CASSFHTDTQYF
-	TRBD1	TRBV6-5	TRBJ1-4	TGTGCCAGCAGTTACTCGACAGGGGTTAATGAAAAACTGTTTTTT	CASSYSTGVNEKLFF
-	-	TRBV5-5	TRBJ2-5	TGTGCCAGCAGCTTGGCGGGGGAGGTAGGAGAGACCCAGTACTTC	CASSLAGEVGETQYF
-	TRBD2	TRBV10-3	TRBJ2-3	TGTGCCATCAGGGGGGGATCTAGCGGGAGAACAGATACGCAGTATTTT	CAIRGGSSGRTDTQYF
-	-	TRBV11-2	TRBJ1-6	TGTGCCAGCAGCCCTATAACAGGGCTAAATTCACCCCTCCACTTT	CASSPITGLNSPLHF
-	TRBD2	TRBV11-3	TRBJ2-7	TGTGCCAGCAGCTCGGGACTAGCGGGGGGATCCTACGAGCAGTACTTC	CASSSGLAGGSYEQYF
-	-	TRBV6-5	TRBJ1-2	TGTGCCAGCAGGTGGGGGGGTCAGATGGGCTACACCTTC	CASRWGGQMGYTF
once	-	TRBV27	TRBJ1-2	TGTGCCAGCAGTTCATCAACCGGGGACTATGGCTACACCTTC	CASSSSTGDYGYTF
-	-	TRBV10-3	TRBJ2-5	TGTGCCATACTACCGGCGGGCGAAGAGACCCAGTACTTC	CAILPAGEETQYF
once	TRBD2	TRBV5-1	TRBJ2-7	TGCGCCAGCAGTCCCCAGGTGCCAGGGACTAACGAGCAGTACTTC	CASSPQVPGTNEQYF
-	TRBD1	TRBV7-6	TRBJ2-2	TGTGCCAGCAGCTCTCAGGACAGGAGAAACACCGGGGAGCTGTTTTTT	CASSSQDRRNTGELFF
-	-	TRBV6-6	TRBJ2-1	TGTGCTTTGACGGCGACCGACCAACTAAATGAGCAGTTCTTC	CALTATDQLNEQFF
once	TRBD1	TRBV5-1	TRBJ2-7	TGCGCCAGCAGAATGGGGACAGCGGATTACGAGCAGTACTTC	CASRMGTADYEQYF
-	-	TRBV30	TRBJ1-2	TGTGCCTGGAGTAGGAAAGAGGACTATGGCTACACCTTC	CAWSRKEDYGYTF
-	TRBD2	TRBV9	TRBJ2-1	TGTGCCAGCAGCGTAGAGACTAGCGGGAAAAAGTTCTTC	CASSVETSGKKFF
-	-	TRBV11-2	TRBJ1-1	TGTGCCAGCAGCTTACAGGATACTGAAGCTTTCTTT	CASSLQDTEAFF
-	-	TRBV27	TRBJ1-2	TGTGCCAGCAGTTTATCCAGACAGGAATATGGCTACACCTTC	CASSLSRQEYGYTF
once	TRBD1	TRBV18	TRBJ1-3	TGTGCCAGCTCACGGACAGGGGGCGTCGGAAACACCATATATTTT	CASSRTGGVGNTIYF
-	TRBD1	TRBV4-3	TRBJ1-2	TGCGCCAGCAGCCACCTATACCCCCCTAGTGACAGGGATGGCTACACCTTC	CASSHLYPPSDRDGYTF
-	-	TRBV28	TRBJ2-1	TGTGCCAGCAGTTTGGATGTACAGGGTGACTACAATGAGCAGTTCTTC	CASSLDVQGDYNEQFF
-	TRBD2	TRBV7-8	TRBJ2-2	TGTGCCAGCAGCCCCGGAAGGTGGGGGAGGGACACCGGGGAGCTGTTTTTT	CASSPGRWGRDTGELFF
-	-	TRBV29-1	TRBJ2-1	TGCAGCGTTGAGAAGCGGACGGTGGACAATGAGCAGTTCTTC	CSVEKRTVDNEQFF
-	TRBD2	TRBV19	TRBJ2-1	TGTGCCAGTAGTATAGGTAGCGGGAACACCTACAATGAGCAGTTCTTC	CASSIGSGNTYNEQFF
-	TRBD1	TRBV5-1	TRBJ1-2	TGCGCCAGCAGCGGCTCGGACAGGGACTATGGCTACACCTTC	CASSGSDRDYGYTF
-	-	TRBV4-3	TRBJ1-4	TGCGCCAGCAGCCAACAGGAGGGGCGTGGGGAAAAACTGTTTTTT	CASSQQEGRGEKLFF
-	-	TRBV18	TRBJ2-5	TGTGCCAGCTCAGCCCCCGGCAGGGTAACGGAGACCCAGTACTTC	CASSAPGRVTETQYF
-	TRBD1	TRBV6-5	TRBJ1-6	TGTGCCAGCAGTTACTCGAGGACAGGGGATTCACCCCTCCACTTT	CASSYSRTGDSPLHF
-	-	TRBV6-1	TRBJ2-7	TGTGCCAGCAGAAATCAGGGGTACGAGCAATACTTC	CASRNQGYEQYF
-	-	TRBV4-2	TRBJ1-4	TGTGCCAGCAGCCTTCAAGGATCCGGGGAGGGTGAAAAACTGTTTTTT	CASSLQGSGEGEKLFF
-	-	TRBV19	TRBJ2-5	TGTGCCAGTAGCCCGCAGTGGGCACTCCAAGAGACCCAGTACTTC	CASSPQWALQETQYF
-	-	TRBV30	TRBJ1-2	TGTGCCTGGAACAGCCCCTCAAGGCGGAGGTATGGCTACACCTTC	CAWNSPSRRRYGYTF